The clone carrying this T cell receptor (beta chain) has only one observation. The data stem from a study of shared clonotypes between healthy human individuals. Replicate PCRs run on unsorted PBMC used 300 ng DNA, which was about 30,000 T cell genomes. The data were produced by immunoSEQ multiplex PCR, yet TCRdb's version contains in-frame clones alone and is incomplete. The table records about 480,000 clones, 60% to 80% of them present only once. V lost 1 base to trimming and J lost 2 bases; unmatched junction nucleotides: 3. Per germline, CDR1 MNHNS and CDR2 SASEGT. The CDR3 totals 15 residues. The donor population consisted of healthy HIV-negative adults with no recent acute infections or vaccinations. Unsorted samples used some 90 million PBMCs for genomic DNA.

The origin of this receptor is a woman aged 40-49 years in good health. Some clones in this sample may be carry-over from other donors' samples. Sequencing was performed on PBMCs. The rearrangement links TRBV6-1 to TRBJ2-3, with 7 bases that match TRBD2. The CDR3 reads CASSEGGRVTDTQYF. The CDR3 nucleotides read TGTGCCAGCAGTGAAGGAGGGAGGGTCACAGATACGCAGTATTTT.